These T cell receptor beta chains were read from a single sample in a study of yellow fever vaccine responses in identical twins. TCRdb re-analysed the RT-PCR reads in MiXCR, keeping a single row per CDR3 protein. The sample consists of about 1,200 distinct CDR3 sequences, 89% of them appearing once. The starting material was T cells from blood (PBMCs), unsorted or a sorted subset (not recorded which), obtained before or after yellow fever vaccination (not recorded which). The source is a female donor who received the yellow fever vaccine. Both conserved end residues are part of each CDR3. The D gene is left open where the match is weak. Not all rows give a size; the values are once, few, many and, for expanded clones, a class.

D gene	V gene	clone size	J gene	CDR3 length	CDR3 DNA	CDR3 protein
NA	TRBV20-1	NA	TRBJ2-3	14	TGCAGTGCGGGGGGTTTAAAGGTCACAGATACGCAGTATTTT	CSAGGLKVTDTQYF
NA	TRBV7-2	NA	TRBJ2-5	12	TGTGCCAGCAGCTTAGCTTTAGAGACCCAGTACTTC	CASSLALETQYF
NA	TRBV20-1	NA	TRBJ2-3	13	TGCAGTGCTCCGGACAGACCCACAGATACGCAGTATTTT	CSAPDRPTDTQYF
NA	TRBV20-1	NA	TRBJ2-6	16	TGCAGTGCTCTGGGACACGGAAGCTCTGGGGCCAACGTCCTGACTTTC	CSALGHGSSGANVLTF
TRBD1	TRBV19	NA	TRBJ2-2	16	TGTGCCAGTAGATCCCTGACAGGGGGCTTCGGCGGGGAGCTGTTTTTT	CASRSLTGGFGGELFF
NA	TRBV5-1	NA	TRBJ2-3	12	TGCGCCAGCAGCTTGGTGGGAGATACGCAGTATTTT	CASSLVGDTQYF
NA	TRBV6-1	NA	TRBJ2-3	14	TGTGCCAGCAGTCGACAGTTTGTGTCAGATACGCAGTATTTT	CASSRQFVSDTQYF
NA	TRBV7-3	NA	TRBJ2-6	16	TGTGCCAGCAGCTTAAATTCAGGCACTGGGGCCAACGTCCTGACTTTC	CASSLNSGTGANVLTF
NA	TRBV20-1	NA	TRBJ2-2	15	TGCAGTGCCGGAGAGGGGGGCAAGAACACCGGGGAGCTGTTTTTT	CSAGEGGKNTGELFF
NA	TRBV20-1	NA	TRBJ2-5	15	TGCAGTGCTAGAATCCCCGGGACGTCGGATGGGACCCAGTACTTC	CSARIPGTSDGTQYF
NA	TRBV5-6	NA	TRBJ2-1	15	TGTGCCAGCAGCTTGGTCCCGGGGATCCACAATGAGCAGTTCTTC	CASSLVPGIHNEQFF
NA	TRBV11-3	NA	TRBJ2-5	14	TGTGCCAGCAGCTACGGAGGGGGGGCCGAGACCCAGTACTTC	CASSYGGGAETQYF
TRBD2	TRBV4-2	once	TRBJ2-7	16	TGTGCCAGCAGCCTATCTGGGACTAGCGGACCCTACGAGCAGTACTTC	CASSLSGTSGPYEQYF
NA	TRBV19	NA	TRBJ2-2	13	TGTGCCAGTAGCCAACACAGCTCCGGGGAGCTGTTTTTT	CASSQHSSGELFF
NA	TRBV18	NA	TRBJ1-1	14	TGTGCCAGCTCACCTTTCGGATCGAACACTGAAGCTTTCTTT	CASSPFGSNTEAFF
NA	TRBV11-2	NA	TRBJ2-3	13	TGTGCCAGCAGCTTTCCGTACACAGATACGCAGTATTTT	CASSFPYTDTQYF
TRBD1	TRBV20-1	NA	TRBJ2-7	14	TGCAGTGCTAGCACAGGGGGCACCTCCTACGAGCAGTACTTC	CSASTGGTSYEQYF
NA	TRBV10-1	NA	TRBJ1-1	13	TGCGCCAGCAGTGAAGACCGACTCTCTGAAGCTTTCTTT	CASSEDRLSEAFF
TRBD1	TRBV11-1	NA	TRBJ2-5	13	TGTGCCACCCGACCGGGACAGATGGAGACCCAGTACTTC	CATRPGQMETQYF
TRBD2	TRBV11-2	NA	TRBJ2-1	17	TGTGCCAGCAGCCCCCGACTAGCGGGAGGCCACCAACGTGAGCAGTTCTTC	CASSPRLAGGHQREQFF
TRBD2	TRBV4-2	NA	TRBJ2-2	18	TGTGCCAGCAGCCCCCTCCCTCGAGCGGGAGTGGACACCGGGGAGCTGTTTTTT	CASSPLPRAGVDTGELFF
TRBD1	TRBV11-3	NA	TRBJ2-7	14	TGTGCCAGCAGCAAGGGACAGGGGGCCTACGAGCAGTACTTC	CASSKGQGAYEQYF
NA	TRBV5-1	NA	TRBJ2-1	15	TGCGCCAGCAGCTCGAATCCACCGTCCTACAATGAGCAGTTCTTC	CASSSNPPSYNEQFF
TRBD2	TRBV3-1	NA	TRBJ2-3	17	TGTGCCAGCAGCATCCCCAGGCGGGGGGGTAGCACAGATACGCAGTATTTT	CASSIPRRGGSTDTQYF
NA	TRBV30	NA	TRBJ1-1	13	TGTGCCTGGAGTGTACGCCGGGACACTGAAGCTTTCTTT	CAWSVRRDTEAFF
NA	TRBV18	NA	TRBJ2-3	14	TGTGCCAGCTCACCCGCCGTTAGCACAGATACGCAGTATTTT	CASSPAVSTDTQYF
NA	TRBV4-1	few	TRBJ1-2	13	TGCGCCAGCAGCCCCAGTGTCGGCTATGGCTACACCTTC	CASSPSVGYGYTF
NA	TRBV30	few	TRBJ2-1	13	TGTGCCTGGCTGACCGGGGGTTACAATGAGCAGTTCTTC	CAWLTGGYNEQFF
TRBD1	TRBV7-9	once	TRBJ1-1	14	TGTGCCAGCAGCTTATCAGGGGGGAACACTGAAGCTTTCTTT	CASSLSGGNTEAFF
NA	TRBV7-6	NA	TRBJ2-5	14	TGTGCCAGCAGCAGGTCCGGGACCCAAGAGACCCAGTACTTC	CASSRSGTQETQYF
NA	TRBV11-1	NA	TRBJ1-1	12	TGTGCCAGCAGCTTAGTTTCTAATGAAGCTTTCTTT	CASSLVSNEAFF
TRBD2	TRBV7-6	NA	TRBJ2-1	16	TGTGCCAGCAGTCAAACTAGCGGAAGCTCCTACAATGAGCAGTTCTTC	CASSQTSGSSYNEQFF
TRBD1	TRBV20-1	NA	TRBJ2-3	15	TGCAGTGCTAACACCCTCCGGGACAGGGGAGATACGCAGTATTTT	CSANTLRDRGDTQYF
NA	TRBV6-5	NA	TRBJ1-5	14	TGTGCCAGCAGTTGGTTGAATGCTAATCAGCCCCAGCATTTT	CASSWLNANQPQHF
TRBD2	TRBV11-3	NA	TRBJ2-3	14	TGTGCCAGCAGCTGGGGGGGGGTTGGAGATACGCAGTATTTT	CASSWGGVGDTQYF
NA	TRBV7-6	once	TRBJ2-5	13	TGTGCCAGCAGCCACGGCCGCCAAGAGACCCAGTACTTC	CASSHGRQETQYF
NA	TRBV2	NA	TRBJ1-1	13	TGTGCCAGCGGCCGTCGCGAGAACACTGAAGCTTTCTTT	CASGRRENTEAFF
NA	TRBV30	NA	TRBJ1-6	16	TGTGCCTGGAGTGTACCCAGGAACTCCTATAATTCACCCCTCCACTTT	CAWSVPRNSYNSPLHF
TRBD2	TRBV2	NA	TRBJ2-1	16	TGTGCCAGCAGGGCTAAAGGGACTAGCGTACTCAGTGAGCAGTTCTTC	CASRAKGTSVLSEQFF
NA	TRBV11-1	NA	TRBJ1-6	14	TGTGCCAGCAGCTTGGGACAATATAATTCACCCCTCCACTTT	CASSLGQYNSPLHF
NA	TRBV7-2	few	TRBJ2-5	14	TGTGCCAGCAGCACAGGCTGGGCCCAAGAGACCCAGTACTTC	CASSTGWAQETQYF
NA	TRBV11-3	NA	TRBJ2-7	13	TGTGCCAGCAGTAAGCGGGTTAACTACGAGCAGTACTTC	CASSKRVNYEQYF
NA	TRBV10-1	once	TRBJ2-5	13	TGCGCCAGCAGTGAAGGGCACCAAGAGACCCAGTACTTC	CASSEGHQETQYF
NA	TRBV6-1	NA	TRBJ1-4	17	TGTGCCAGCACAGGTCTACCTCCAGGGCTGGAGCGGGAAAAACTGTTTTTT	CASTGLPPGLEREKLFF
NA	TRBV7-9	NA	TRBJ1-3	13	TGTGCCAGCAGCGAGCACGAAAAAAACACCATATATTTT	CASSEHEKNTIYF
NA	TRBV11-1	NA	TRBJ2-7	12	TGTGCCAGCAGTGGAATAGGCTACGAGCAGTACTTC	CASSGIGYEQYF
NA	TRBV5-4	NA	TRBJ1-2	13	TGTGCCAGCGGGGACCATAGTCCGGGTGGCTACACCTTC	CASGDHSPGGYTF
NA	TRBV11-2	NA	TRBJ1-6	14	TGTGCCAGCAGCTTGAGGCTTCGGAATTCACCCCTCCACTTT	CASSLRLRNSPLHF
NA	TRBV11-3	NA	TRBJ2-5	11	TGTGCCAGCAGCTTCTCGGGGACCCAGTACTTC	CASSFSGTQYF
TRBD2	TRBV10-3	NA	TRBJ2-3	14	TGTGCCATCAGTGAGGGACTAGCCGCAGATACGCAGTATTTT	CAISEGLAADTQYF
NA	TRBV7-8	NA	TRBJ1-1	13	TGTGCCAGCAGCTTGGGGGGAGGGACTGAAGCTTTCTTT	CASSLGGGTEAFF
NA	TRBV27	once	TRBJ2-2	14	TGTGCCAGCAGTTTATCGGCTCCCACCGGGGAGCTGTTTTTT	CASSLSAPTGELFF
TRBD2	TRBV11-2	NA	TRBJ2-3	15	TGTGCCAGCAGCCCCCCGGGGGGGGTGACAGATACGCAGTATTTT	CASSPPGGVTDTQYF
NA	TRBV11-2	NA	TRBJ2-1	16	TGTGCCAGCAGCCCACAAACCCCCGAACTAGCACATGAGCAGTTCTTC	CASSPQTPELAHEQFF
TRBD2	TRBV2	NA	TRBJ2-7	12	TGTGCCAGCAGTGGGGACTACTACGAGCAGTACTTC	CASSGDYYEQYF
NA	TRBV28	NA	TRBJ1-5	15	TGTGCCAGCAGTTTCTACAGGGTCCCCAATCAGCCCCAGCATTTT	CASSFYRVPNQPQHF
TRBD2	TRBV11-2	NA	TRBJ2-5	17	TGTGCCAGCAGCTTAGGGACTAGCGGGGGGGCCCGGGAGACCCAGTACTTC	CASSLGTSGGARETQYF
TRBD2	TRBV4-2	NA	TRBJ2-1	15	TGTGCCAGCAGCCAAGACCTAGCGGAGTACAATGAGCAGTTCTTC	CASSQDLAEYNEQFF